These 19 T cell receptor beta chains originate from one sample sequenced in a study of cytomegalovirus exposure and HLA in healthy donors. PCR employed 60 Vbeta and 13 Jbeta primers. Produced via immunoSEQ multiplex PCR; TCRdb's table is partial and in-frame only. Of about 90,000 clones in the sample, approximately 76% were seen once. Sequencing was performed on PBMCs. Every receptor here comes from a woman aged 60-70 years in good health and CMV-seropositive.

In its sample, this clone was seen a few times. The J gene is TRBJ1-3, the V gene TRBV6-5; possibly TRBD1 for D (6 bases). Looked up from germline, CDR1 is MNHEY and CDR2 is SVGAGI. The ends were cut back, 5 bases at V and 2 bases at J, with 10 bases in the middle. CDR3 length: 14 residues. DNA for the CDR3: TGTGCCAGCAGTACCGGGACACCTGGAAACACCATATATTTT. Residues: CASSTGTPGNTIYF.

This chain links TRBV5-1 with TRBJ2-7; 9 positions match TRBD2. The germline V gene encodes CDR1 SGHRS and CDR2 YFSETQ. The CDR3 loop spans 15 amino acids. The V and J ends lost 4 bases and 7 bases, in that order; junction bases with no gene match: 12. CDR3 region: CASSPGDSGGGEQYF. The CDR3 DNA sequence: TGCGCCAGCAGCCCCGGGGATAGCGGGGGTGGGGAGCAGTACTTC.

This clone was counted a single time. The same CDR3 arises from other DNA sequences in this sample as well. The chain has TRBV6-4 and TRBJ2-1; D ambiguous. Trimming removed 0 bases from V and 0 bases from J, with 6 bases in between. The V gene's germline CDR1 is MRHNA and CDR2 SNTAGT. The CDR3 runs to 15 residues. In DNA form, the CDR3 reads TGTGCCAGCAGTGACTCTGCGAGCTCCTACAATGAGCAGTTCTTC. It yields the protein CASSDSASSYNEQFF.

In this sample, this clone turned up a few times. The V call is TRBV7-2, the J call TRBJ1-1; D might be TRBD1 (6 bases). The CDR3 loop spans 14 amino acids. V lost 2 bases and J lost 7, with 14 bases in between. CDR1 is SGHTA and CDR2 is FQGNSA in the germline V gene. The CDR3 coding sequence is TGTGCCAGCAGCTTACGAGGTCAGGGGCTTGAAGCTTTCTTT. This sequence encodes CASSLRGQGLEAFF.

The rearrangement uses TRBV6-1 and TRBJ2-5, with D maybe TRBD1 (5 bases). V lost 1 base and J 2 bases, leaving 11 bases between the germline ends. Germline loops: CDR1 MNHNS, CDR2 SASEGT. This CDR3 comprises 15 residues. This chain's CDR3 is CASSEGGAPQETQYF. The DNA for the CDR3 is TGTGCCAGCAGTGAAGGGGGCGCCCCACAAGAGACCCAGTACTTC.

This clone was counted between two and nine times. This chain uses TRBV18 with TRBJ2-7; 9 bases are shared with TRBD1. This CDR3 contains 17 residues. Germline CDR1 and CDR2: KGHSH and LQKENI. The ends lost 0 bases at V and 5 bases at J; junction bases unmatched: 11. CDR3 in amino acids: CASSPPIWDRAPNEQYF. The DNA of the CDR3 is TGTGCCAGCTCACCACCTATCTGGGACAGGGCGCCCAACGAGCAGTACTTC.

This clone was recorded a few times. The chain employs TRBV5-4 and TRBJ1-1; D call uncertain. Germline CDR1 SGHNT, CDR2 YYREEE (reference sequence). The germline V and J ends were trimmed by 2 bases and 5 bases, with 13 bases remaining between them. The CDR3 runs 14 residues. The DNA for the CDR3 is TGTGCCAGCAGCTTAAACAGAGTCGATACTGAAGCTTTCTTT. Translating it yields CASSLNRVDTEAFF.

This clone came up once. V usage is TRBV25-1 and J usage is TRBJ1-2, with 9 bases matching TRBD1. V gave up 6 bases and J gave up 8 bases; unmatched junction bases: 7. The CDR3 runs to 13 residues. Germline values: CDR1 MGHDK, CDR2 SYGVNS. The CDR3: CASREGQGNGYTF. The CDR3 nucleotides are TGTGCCAGCAGGGAAGGACAGGGGAACGGCTACACCTTC.

This clone was seen a handful of times. The rearrangement joins TRBV6-4 to TRBJ2-2, with D tentatively TRBD1 (6 bases). The length of the CDR3 is 14 residues. V dropped 4 bases and J dropped 3 bases, with 9 bases sitting between them. Germline V gene lookup returns CDR1 MRHNA and CDR2 SNTAGT. As DNA, the CDR3 is TGTGCCAGCAGTGCGACAGGCGACACCGGGGAGCTGTTTTTT. This gives the protein CASSATGDTGELFF.

The rearrangement joins TRBV19 to TRBJ1-2, with no clear D. V was trimmed by 3 bases and J by 3 bases, leaving 8 bases between them. Germline V gene lookup returns CDR1 LNHDA and CDR2 SQIVND (reference sequence). The CDR3 is made up of 13 amino acids. CDR3 residues: CASSIERDYGYTF. The CDR3 DNA follows: TGTGCCAGTAGTATTGAGAGGGACTATGGCTACACCTTC.

This chain uses TRBV4-1 with TRBJ2-5; D unclear. Trimming removed 4 bases at V and 2 bases at J, with 5 bases between. This CDR3 spans 12 amino acids. Germline V CDR1 and CDR2: MGHRA, YSYEKL. The chain's CDR3 is CASSRVQETQYF. Here the CDR3 DNA reads TGCGCCAGCAGCCGCGTTCAAGAGACCCAGTACTTC.

V gene TRBV6-1 combines with J gene TRBJ1-2; the D is unclear. V lost 4 bases and J 8 bases, leaving 5 bases between the germline ends. Germline CDR1 is MNHNS and CDR2 is SASEGT. The CDR3 length is 10 residues. The CDR3 coding sequence is TGTGCCAGCAGTGGCGGGGGCTACACCTTC. Translation: CASSGGGYTF.

This clone has a handful of counts. CDR3 region: CASSRQGQGGWYNEQFF. DNA for the CDR3: TGTGCCAGCAGTCGGCAGGGACAGGGAGGTTGGTACAATGAGCAGTTCTTC. The chain links TRBV27 to TRBJ2-1; 9 bases are shared with TRBD1. V dropped 5 bases and J dropped 4; count of bases not matched to a gene: 12. The germline gives CDR1 MNHEY, CDR2 SMNVEV (reference sequence). The CDR3 covers 17 residues.

The gene calls are TRBV5-1 and TRBJ1-2, with TRBD1 identical over 7 bases. The ends lost 0 bases at V and 7 bases at J; junction bases unmatched: 9. This CDR3 comprises 15 residues. Germline V lookup: CDR1 SGHRS, CDR2 YFSETQ. As DNA, the CDR3 is TGCGCCAGCAGCTTGGGATTCGGACAGGTTGGTGGCTACACCTTC. It codes for CASSLGFGQVGGYTF.

The V and J genes are TRBV2 and TRBJ1-5; no definite D call. The CDR3 sequence is 14 residues long. V lost 4 bases, J lost 2 bases, and 9 bases lay in between. Germline V gene data show CDR1 as SNHLY and CDR2 as FYNNEI. The CDR3 sequence is CASSGGLGNQPQHF. CDR3 bases: TGTGCCAGCAGTGGAGGGTTGGGCAATCAGCCCCAGCATTTT.

This clone was picked up many times. J is TRBJ1-4 and V is TRBV2; 8 nucleotides align to TRBD1. V gave up 8 bases and J gave up 4 bases; unmatched junction bases: 6. CDR3 length: 14 amino acids. Germline values: CDR1 SNHLY, CDR2 FYNNEI. This chain's CDR3 is CASGRTGINEKLFF. CDR3 bases: TGTGCCAGCGGACGGACAGGGATTAATGAAAAACTGTTTTTT.

This clone was recorded once. This chain links TRBV18 with TRBJ1-3; the D is unclear. The CDR3 sequence is 14 residues long. V was trimmed by 2 bases and J by 3 bases, leaving 8 bases between them. Germline V lookup: CDR1 KGHSH, CDR2 LQKENI. In DNA form, the CDR3 reads TGTGCCAGCTCACCAGACGGGGATGGAAACACCATATATTTT. Amino acid sequence: CASSPDGDGNTIYF.

The V and J genes are TRBV7-2 and TRBJ2-1, with 7 bases lining up with TRBD1. Per the germline V gene, CDR1 is SGHTA and CDR2 is FQGNSA. Trimming removed 7 bases from V and 7 bases from J; junction bases left unmatched: 13. The CDR3 loop spans 15 amino acids. CDR3 DNA sequence: TGTGCCAGCAAGTTTATGGGACAGACAATTAATGAGCAGTTCTTC. Protein: CASKFMGQTINEQFF.

The chain is built from TRBV12-5 and TRBJ2-1; maybe TRBD1 (5 bases). The V end lost 5 bases, the J end lost 7 bases, and 15 bases lay between the germline ends. This CDR3 contains 14 residues. Per the germline V gene, CDR1 is LGHNT and CDR2 is FRNRAP. CDR3 nucleotides: TGTGCTAGTGGTAGCCATCCCAAGGGGAATGAGCAGTTCTTC. This encodes CASGSHPKGNEQFF.